This T cell receptor (beta chain) was identified during a study of CD8 T cells in ankylosing spondylitis. Regarding the study as a whole: Researchers reportedly found disease-linked clones significantly enriched in matched ankylosing spondylitis synovial fluid. Relatively rare in peripheral blood, disease-linked clones were also CD8+. Among TCR beta sequences, a motif of eight highly homologous variants appeared characteristic of ankylosing spondylitis blood.

Trimming removed 0 bases at V and 10 bases at J, with 17 bases between. The V gene's germline CDR1 is SGHRS and CDR2 YFSETQ. The CDR3 is 15 residues long. This clonotype was seen more than once but under ten times. The antigen remains unidentified. The authors made TCR beta libraries by quantitative 5'-RACE with molecular barcodes. TCRdb re-derived calls from the 5' RACE reads in MiXCR, one entry per CDR3 protein. The sample records roughly 250,000 distinct CDR3 sequences, about 10% being singletons. This chain links TRBV5-1 with TRBJ2-1, with a possible D match to TRBD1 (6 bases). The clonotype originates from a male donor with ankylosing spondylitis or in good health (not recorded which). The sequencing sample was made of blood, either unsorted or a sorted T cell fraction (not recorded which). The CDR3 nucleotides read TGCGCCAGCAGCTTGGAGGGGAACAGGGTCGTAGAGCAGTTCTTC. Protein product: CASSLEGNRVVEQFF.